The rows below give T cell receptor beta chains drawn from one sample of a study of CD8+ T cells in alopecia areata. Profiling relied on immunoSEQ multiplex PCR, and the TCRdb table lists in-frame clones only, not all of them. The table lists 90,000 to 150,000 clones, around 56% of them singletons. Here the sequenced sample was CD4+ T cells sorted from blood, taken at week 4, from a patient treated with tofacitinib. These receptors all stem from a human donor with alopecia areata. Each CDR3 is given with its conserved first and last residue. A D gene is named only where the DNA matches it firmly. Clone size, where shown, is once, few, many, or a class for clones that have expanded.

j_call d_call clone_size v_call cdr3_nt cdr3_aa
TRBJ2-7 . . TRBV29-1 TGCAGCGCTAGGACAGATTACTACGAGCAGTACTTC CSARTDYYEQYF
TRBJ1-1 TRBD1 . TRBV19 TGTGCCAGTAGTATGAGGACCCGTATCTACCGGGACAGGGGGAATGGCACTGAAGCTTTCTTT CASSMRTRIYRDRGNGTEAFF
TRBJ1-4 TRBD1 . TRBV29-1 TGCAGCGGGAGACAGGGGACAACAACTAATGAAAAACTGTTTTTT CSGRQGTTTNEKLFF
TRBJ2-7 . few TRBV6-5 TGTGCCAGCAGTTACGGGCTACCAACCTACGAGCAGTACTTC CASSYGLPTYEQYF
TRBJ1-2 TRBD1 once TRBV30 TGTGTGTATACCCGCCCACAGGGGACTAACTATGGCTACACCTTC CVYTRPQGTNYGYTF
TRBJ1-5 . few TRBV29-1 TGCAGCGTTGCAGACCCAAATCAGCCCCAGCATTTT CSVADPNQPQHF
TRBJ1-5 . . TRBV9 TGTGCCAGCAGCATCGGGACGGGGAGGAATCAGCCCCAGCATTTT CASSIGTGRNQPQHF
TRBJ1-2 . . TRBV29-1 TGCAGCGTTGGCACAGGGTATGGCTACACCTTC CSVGTGYGYTF
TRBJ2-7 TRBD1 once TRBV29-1 TGCAGCGTTGAGGACAGGGTCTACGAGCAGTACTTC CSVEDRVYEQYF
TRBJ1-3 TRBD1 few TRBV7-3 TGTGCCAGCAGCTCGGGACAGGGGCAAAACACCATATATTTT CASSSGQGQNTIYF
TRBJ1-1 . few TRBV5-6 TGTGCCAGCAGCTTGGTAGTGAACACTGAAGCTTTCTTT CASSLVVNTEAFF
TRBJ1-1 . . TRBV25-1 TGTGCCAGCAGGCTCCGGGCGACCACTGAAGCTTTCTTT CASRLRATTEAFF
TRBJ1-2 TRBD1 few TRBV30 TGTGCCTACAATCAGGGGGCGCGGTATGGCTACACCTTC CAYNQGARYGYTF
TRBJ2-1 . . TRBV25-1 TGTGCCAGCATGCCCCGGGATGAGCAGTTCTTC CASMPRDEQFF
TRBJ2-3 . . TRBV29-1 TGCAGCTCCTCGGGGAGGTTCACAGATACGCAGTATTTT CSSSGRFTDTQYF
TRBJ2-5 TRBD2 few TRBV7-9 TGTGCCAGCAACCCGGGACTAAGCTTCGGGACCCAGTACTTC CASNPGLSFGTQYF
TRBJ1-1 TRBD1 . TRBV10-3 TGTGCCATCAGGACCGGGACAGGGATCACTGAAGCTTTCTTT CAIRTGTGITEAFF
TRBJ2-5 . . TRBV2 TGTGCCAGCAGTGAAGGGCCCCCGGGGACCCAGTACTTC CASSEGPPGTQYF
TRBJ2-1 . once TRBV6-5 TGTGCCAGCAGTTATGGCAGGGATCAGGGTGAGCAGTTCTTC CASSYGRDQGEQFF
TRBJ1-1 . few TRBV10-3 TGTGCCATCAGCGGGAACACTGAAGCTTTCTTT CAISGNTEAFF
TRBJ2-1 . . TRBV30 TGTGCCTGCCGATCTCCCCACCTCTACAATGAGCAGTTCTTC CACRSPHLYNEQFF
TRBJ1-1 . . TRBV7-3 TGTGCCAGCAGAGTGGGCCCGATGAACACTGAAGCTTTCTTT CASRVGPMNTEAFF
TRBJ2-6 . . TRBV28 TGTGCCAGCAGTTTCCCCGGGGCCAACGTCCTGACTTTC CASSFPGANVLTF
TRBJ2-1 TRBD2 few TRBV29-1 TGCAGCGGGACGGGACTAGCGGACATCAATGAGCAGTTCTTC CSGTGLADINEQFF
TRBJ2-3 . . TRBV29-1 TGCAGCGTTAAATCGACAGGAGAGAGCACAGATACGCAGTATTTT CSVKSTGESTDTQYF
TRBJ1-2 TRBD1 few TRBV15 TGTGCCACCAGTCCGACAGGGGGCTATGGCTACACCTTC CATSPTGGYGYTF
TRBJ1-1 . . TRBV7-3 TGTGCCAGCAGCTTAGGAATGAACACTGAAGCTTTCTTT CASSLGMNTEAFF
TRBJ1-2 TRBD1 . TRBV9 TGTGCCAGCAGCCCGGGACAGTACGTCAACTATGGCTACACCTTC CASSPGQYVNYGYTF
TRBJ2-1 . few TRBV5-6 TGTGCCAGCAGGCGGGGCGGCTCCTACAATGAGCAGTTCTTC CASRRGGSYNEQFF
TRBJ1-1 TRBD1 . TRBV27 TGTGCCAGCAGTGTCGGACAGGGGATGAACACTGAAGCTTTCTTT CASSVGQGMNTEAFF
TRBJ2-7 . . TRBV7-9 TGTGCCAGCAGCGTCTCAAGGCTATACGAGCAGTACTTC CASSVSRLYEQYF
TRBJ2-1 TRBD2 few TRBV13 TGTGCCAGCAGCCCATACCATCGGGGGGACAATGAGCAGTTCTTC CASSPYHRGDNEQFF
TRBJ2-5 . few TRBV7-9 TGTGCCAGCAGCTCCAGGGGTCCTGAGGAGCAGTACTTC CASSSRGPEEQYF
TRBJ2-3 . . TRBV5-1 TGCGCCAGCAGCTTGGGTGCGCGCACAGATACGCAGTATTTT CASSLGARTDTQYF
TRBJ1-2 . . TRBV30 TGTGCCTGGAGTGTACGGGAGCGGGGCTACACCTTC CAWSVRERGYTF
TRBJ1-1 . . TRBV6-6 TGTGCCAGCAGTTACACGGGGGGCTCTGAAGCTTTCTTT CASSYTGGSEAFF
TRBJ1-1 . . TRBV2 TGTGCCAGCAGATCTATTACAGTTAACACTGAAGCTTTCTTT CASRSITVNTEAFF
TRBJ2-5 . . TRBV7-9 TGTGCCAGCAGCCTATTTGGGGGCCAAGAGACCCAGTACTTC CASSLFGGQETQYF
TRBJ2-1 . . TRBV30 TGTGCCTGGGAGCGGATCTACAATGAGCAGTTCTTC CAWERIYNEQFF
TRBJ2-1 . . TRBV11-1 TGTGCCAGCAGCTTAGAGTTTGGCGGGGCCTCCTACAATGAGCAGTTCTTC CASSLEFGGASYNEQFF
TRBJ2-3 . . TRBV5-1 TGCGCCAGCAGCTTGATCCTAGCGACAGATACGCAGTATTTT CASSLILATDTQYF
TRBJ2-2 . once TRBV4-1 TGCGCCAGCAGCCAAGGGAGCGGCGTGAACACCGGGGAGCTGTTTTTT CASSQGSGVNTGELFF